The 13 T cell receptor beta chains reported below all come from one sample, sequenced in a study of early T cells in non-severe SARS-CoV-2 infection. TCRdb reanalysed the 5' RACE reads using MiXCR and keeps one entry per CDR3 protein. The repertoire includes about 33,000 distinct CDR3 sequences, roughly 5% of them detected once, and roughly 30% sits in the top ten. Specimen: whole blood. These receptors were obtained from an adult who was a healthcare worker with PCR-confirmed SARS-CoV-2 infection or an uninfected control (not recorded which).

This clonotype was seen ten or more times. J is TRBJ1-5 and V is TRBV12-3 or TRBV12-4; D perhaps matches TRBD1 (5 bases). Trimming took 5 bases from V and 7 from J, leaving 12 bases between them. The CDR3 contains 13 residues. The CDR3 protein is CASSTRAGQPQHF. CDR3 DNA sequence: TGTGCCAGCAGTACCAGGGCAGGACAGCCCCAGCATTTT.

This clonotype has just a few counts. For the CDR3, the DNA is TGTGCCACCTCGGGACAGCCCTACAATGAGCAGTTCTTC. It specifies CATSGQPYNEQFF. J is TRBJ2-1 and V is TRBV24-1; TRBD1 matches at 7 bases. The length of the CDR3 is 13 residues. With 9 bases clipped from V and 2 bases from J, the junction kept 3 bases outside the gene matches. Germline CDR1 and CDR2: KGHDR and SFDVKD.

The chain combines TRBV20-1 with TRBJ2-5; 10 bases line up with TRBD1. Germline CDR1 DFQATT, CDR2 SNEGSKA (reference sequence). The length of the CDR3 is 14 residues. V was pared by 1 base and J by 7 bases, with 6 bases of the junction left unmatched. In DNA form, the CDR3 reads TGCAGTGCTAGAGCGACAGGGGGCAGTGTGACCCAGTACTTC. Its translation is CSARATGGSVTQYF.

Many counts were recorded for this clonotype. The rearrangement uses TRBV30 and TRBJ1-5; D is uncertain. Germline CDR1 is GTSNPN and CDR2 is SVGIG (reference sequence). The V end was cut by 2 bases, the J end by 1 base, with 15 bases between. The CDR3 sequence is 16 residues long. CDR3 bases: TGTGCCTGGAGTCTAGGTCAGGCCGGGAGCAATCAGCCCCAGCATTTT. Translated: CAWSLGQAGSNQPQHF.

This clonotype was seen many times. The chain uses TRBV11-2 and TRBJ2-7, with 8 bases identical to TRBD2. Germline CDR1 is SGHAT and CDR2 is FQNNGV. CDR3 length equals 18 residues. Trimming removed 5 bases from V and 0 bases from J; junction bases left unmatched: 15. The CDR3 DNA sequence: TGTGCCAGCAGCAACTTCGTCCTGGTAGCGGGGCGCTCCTACGAGCAGTACTTC. Amino acid sequence: CASSNFVLVAGRSYEQYF.

The chain links TRBV7-2 to TRBJ2-2, with a tentative D call TRBD2 (6 bases). The CDR3 loop spans 16 amino acids. Per germline, CDR1 SGHTA and CDR2 FQGNSA. V was clipped by 5 bases and J by 0 bases, with 13 bases between them. The CDR3 loop reads CASSLQAGANTGELFF. In nucleotides, the CDR3 is TGTGCCAGCAGCCTACAAGCGGGCGCGAACACCGGGGAGCTGTTTTTT.

CDR3 region: CASSFPLRTGGTEAFF. In nucleotides, the CDR3 is TGTGCCAGCAGCTTCCCTCTGCGGACAGGAGGGACTGAAGCTTTCTTT. The chain recombines TRBV7-9 with TRBJ1-1; 7 nucleotides align to TRBD1. The V gene's germline CDR1 is SEHNR and CDR2 FQNEAQ (reference sequence). The CDR3 has 16 amino acids. The V gene end was trimmed by 3 bases and the J gene end by 5 bases; junction bases not matched to a gene: 12. Complete variable domain (other parts from reference TRBV7-9 and TRBJ1-1): DTGVSQNPRHKITKRGQNVTFRCDPISEHNRLYWYRQTLGQGPEFLTYFQNEAQLEKSRLLSDRFSAERPKGSFSTLEIQRTEQGDSAMYLCASSFPLRTGGTEAFFGQGTRLTVV.

In this sample, this clonotype turned up a few times. The rearrangement links TRBV5-1 to TRBJ2-1; 9 bases align to TRBD1. The CDR3 contains 15 residues. Germline CDR1 and CDR2: SGHRS and YFSETQ. Losses at the gene ends were 4 bases for V and 1 base for J; bases not matched to a gene: 3. The CDR3 DNA is TGCGCCAGCAGCCAAGGGACAGGGTCCTACAATGAGCAGTTCTTC. Its protein product is CASSQGTGSYNEQFF.

This clonotype was seen at least ten times. V and J are TRBV7-9 and TRBJ1-1; D uncertain. The CDR3 is 15 residues long. Per the germline V gene, CDR1 is SEHNR and CDR2 is FQNEAQ (reference sequence). Trimming removed 1 base at V and 6 bases at J, with 15 bases between. CDR3: CASSLVSGYRSEAFF. For the CDR3, the DNA is TGTGCCAGCAGCTTAGTCAGCGGATATCGGTCTGAAGCTTTCTTT.

This clonotype was detected many times. This chain connects TRBV5-1 to TRBJ2-5, with D uncertain. Germline CDR1 reads SGHRS; CDR2 reads YFSETQ. V was trimmed by 0 bases and J by 2 bases, leaving 11 bases between them. This CDR3 has 15 residues. The CDR3, as DNA: TGCGCCAGCAGCTTGGGACCTGGGGTGCAAGAGACCCAGTACTTC. Translation: CASSLGPGVQETQYF.

This clonotype was detected only a few times. V usage is TRBV2 and J usage is TRBJ2-7; 7 bases are shared with TRBD2. CDR3 length equals 15 residues. V shed 7 bases and J 4 bases; nucleotides not matched to a gene: 13. Germline V gives CDR1 SNHLY, CDR2 FYNNEI. CDR3 protein: CASTRRLAAVYEQYF. The CDR3 DNA reads as TGTGCCAGCACCCGGCGGCTAGCGGCGGTATACGAGCAGTACTTC.

At least ten counts were recorded for this clonotype. The V gene is TRBV7-6, the J gene TRBJ2-5; no firm D call. This CDR3 comprises 11 residues. Trimming shortened V by 7 bases and J by 2 bases, and 5 bases separated the two germline ends. The germline gives CDR1 SGHVS, CDR2 FNYEAQ. The CDR3 DNA reads TGTGCCAGCACCCCACAAGAGACCCAGTACTTC. Translating gives CASTPQETQYF.

The sample holds a few counts of this clonotype. The chain is built from TRBV28 and TRBJ2-7, with TRBD2 matching 8 bases. This CDR3 region has 15 residues. The junction had 7 bases not matched to a gene; V was cut back by 6 bases and J by 0 bases. Germline CDR1 MDHEN, CDR2 SYDVKM. The CDR3 DNA follows: TGTGCCAGCAGCGGTAGCGGGACGAGCTCCTACGAGCAGTACTTC. The encoded protein is CASSGSGTSSYEQYF.